This is a list of T cell receptor beta chains from one sample in a study of blood T cell repertoires in COVID-19. The table came from immunoSEQ multiplex PCR; TCRdb's copy has only in-frame clones and leaves some out. In the table there are 95,000 to 150,000 clones, 85% of which are singletons. Sequencing input: peripheral blood. The receptors here all came from a man in his fifties or sixties with acute or convalescent COVID-19. The CDR3 runs from the conserved cysteine through the conserved F or W. The D gene is left open where the match is weak. Clone size is stated in some rows and not others, as once, few, many or a class when expanded.

clone size: -; V gene: TRBV27; J gene: TRBJ1-2; D gene: -; CDR3 protein: CAAGTGSGSYGYTF; CDR3 DNA: TGTGCCGCCGGAACAGGGTCAGGGAGCTATGGCTACACCTTC
clone size: -; V gene: TRBV6-5; J gene: TRBJ2-5; D gene: -; CDR3 protein: CASSYSSRDQETQYF; CDR3 DNA: TGTGCCAGCAGTTACTCATCCAGGGACCAAGAGACCCAGTACTTC
clone size: -; V gene: TRBV2; J gene: TRBJ2-7; D gene: -; CDR3 protein: CASSEQGEVEQYF; CDR3 DNA: TGTGCCAGCAGTGAACAGGGGGAGGTCGAGCAGTACTTC
clone size: -; V gene: TRBV28; J gene: TRBJ2-1; D gene: TRBD2; CDR3 protein: CASSLVLAALNEQFF; CDR3 DNA: TGTGCCAGCAGTTTAGTACTAGCGGCTCTCAATGAGCAGTTCTTC
clone size: once; V gene: TRBV5-1; J gene: TRBJ2-6; D gene: TRBD1; CDR3 protein: CASSLGTGVSGANVLTF; CDR3 DNA: TGCGCCAGCAGCTTAGGGACAGGGGTCTCTGGGGCCAACGTCCTGACTTTC
clone size: -; V gene: TRBV18; J gene: TRBJ2-2; D gene: -; CDR3 protein: CAGTAGAAGELFF; CDR3 DNA: TGTGCCGGAACTGCAGGGGCGGCCGGGGAGCTGTTTTTT
clone size: few; V gene: TRBV4-3; J gene: TRBJ2-7; D gene: TRBD1; CDR3 protein: CASSQADRETYEQYF; CDR3 DNA: TGCGCCAGCAGCCAAGCGGACAGGGAGACCTACGAGCAGTACTTC
clone size: -; V gene: TRBV4-3; J gene: TRBJ2-3; D gene: -; CDR3 protein: CASSQVLLATDTQYF; CDR3 DNA: TGCGCCAGCAGCCAAGTTTTGTTGGCCACAGATACGCAGTATTTT
clone size: -; V gene: TRBV11-2; J gene: TRBJ2-2; D gene: -; CDR3 protein: CASSYGASNTGELFF; CDR3 DNA: TGTGCCAGCAGCTATGGGGCTAGTAACACCGGGGAGCTGTTTTTT
clone size: -; V gene: TRBV10-3; J gene: TRBJ2-2; D gene: TRBD2; CDR3 protein: CAITTGLAGGNTGELFF; CDR3 DNA: TGTGCCATCACTACGGGACTAGCGGGAGGAAACACCGGGGAGCTGTTTTTT
clone size: -; V gene: TRBV6-1; J gene: TRBJ1-5; D gene: -; CDR3 protein: CASSEAGGAQPQHF; CDR3 DNA: TGTGCCAGCAGTGAAGCGGGGGGGGCTCAGCCCCAGCATTTT
clone size: -; V gene: TRBV7-2; J gene: TRBJ2-7; D gene: TRBD2; CDR3 protein: CASSGGLADSYEQYF; CDR3 DNA: TGTGCCAGCAGCGGGGGACTAGCGGACAGCTACGAGCAGTACTTC
clone size: -; V gene: TRBV7-6; J gene: TRBJ2-7; D gene: -; CDR3 protein: CASSLVAGLQSGEQYF; CDR3 DNA: TGTGCCAGCAGCTTAGTAGCCGGACTTCAATCGGGGGAGCAGTACTTC
clone size: -; V gene: TRBV7-2; J gene: TRBJ2-3; D gene: TRBD2; CDR3 protein: CASSSSGSSADTQYF; CDR3 DNA: TGTGCCAGCAGCTCTAGCGGGAGTTCTGCAGATACGCAGTATTTT
clone size: -; V gene: TRBV29-1; J gene: TRBJ2-3; D gene: TRBD1; CDR3 protein: CSSDRDTDTQYF; CDR3 DNA: TGCAGCTCGGACAGGGACACAGATACGCAGTATTTT
clone size: few; V gene: TRBV18; J gene: TRBJ1-6; D gene: -; CDR3 protein: CASSYAQGNSPLHF; CDR3 DNA: TGTGCCAGCTCATATGCACAGGGCAATTCACCCCTCCACTTT
clone size: -; V gene: TRBV9; J gene: TRBJ1-3; D gene: TRBD1; CDR3 protein: CASSGGTAGNTIYF; CDR3 DNA: TGTGCCAGCAGCGGAGGGACAGCTGGAAACACCATATATTTT
clone size: once; V gene: TRBV5-1; J gene: TRBJ2-1; D gene: TRBD2; CDR3 protein: CASSLGLAGGKLNNEQFF; CDR3 DNA: TGCGCCAGCAGCTTGGGGCTAGCGGGAGGGAAATTGAATAATGAGCAGTTCTTC
clone size: -; V gene: TRBV7-9; J gene: TRBJ1-2; D gene: -; CDR3 protein: CASSYDRNYGYTF; CDR3 DNA: TGTGCCAGCAGCTACGACAGGAACTATGGCTACACCTTC
clone size: -; V gene: TRBV5-1; J gene: TRBJ1-1; D gene: -; CDR3 protein: CASSLDPGLETEAFF; CDR3 DNA: TGCGCCAGCAGCTTGGACCCAGGGCTGGAAACTGAAGCTTTCTTT
clone size: -; V gene: TRBV11-2; J gene: TRBJ2-1; D gene: TRBD1; CDR3 protein: CASSLVARTGVGNEQFF; CDR3 DNA: TGTGCCAGCAGCTTAGTTGCCAGGACAGGGGTGGGGAATGAGCAGTTCTTC
clone size: -; V gene: TRBV6-5; J gene: TRBJ2-1; D gene: TRBD1; CDR3 protein: CASSYHRTGGNEQFF; CDR3 DNA: TGTGCCAGCAGTTACCATCGGACAGGGGGGAATGAGCAGTTCTTC
clone size: -; V gene: TRBV28; J gene: TRBJ2-1; D gene: TRBD2; CDR3 protein: CASSLFGRGNEQFF; CDR3 DNA: TGTGCCAGCAGTTTATTCGGGAGGGGCAATGAGCAGTTCTTC
clone size: -; V gene: TRBV5-1; J gene: TRBJ1-4; D gene: -; CDR3 protein: CASSLPAMQGTNEKLFF; CDR3 DNA: TGCGCCAGCAGCTTGCCCGCGATGCAGGGAACTAATGAAAAACTGTTTTTT
clone size: -; V gene: TRBV19; J gene: TRBJ1-5; D gene: TRBD1; CDR3 protein: CASSITGGYSNQPQHF; CDR3 DNA: TGTGCCAGTAGTATTACAGGGGGATATAGCAATCAGCCCCAGCATTTT
clone size: many; V gene: TRBV3-1/TRBV3-2; J gene: TRBJ1-1; D gene: TRBD1; CDR3 protein: CASSQDTWQGAEAFF; CDR3 DNA: TGTGCCAGCAGCCAAGACACTTGGCAGGGGGCTGAAGCTTTCTTT
clone size: -; V gene: TRBV25-1; J gene: TRBJ2-1; D gene: -; CDR3 protein: CASSRAFNEQFF; CDR3 DNA: TGTGCCAGCAGTCGCGCTTTCAATGAGCAGTTCTTC
clone size: -; V gene: TRBV6-2/TRBV6-3; J gene: TRBJ1-2; D gene: TRBD1; CDR3 protein: CASSYQRQGSFWNYGYTF; CDR3 DNA: TGTGCCAGCAGTTACCAACGACAGGGCAGTTTTTGGAACTATGGCTACACCTTC
clone size: -; V gene: TRBV11-1; J gene: TRBJ2-5; D gene: -; CDR3 protein: CASSSRSAGRRETQYF; CDR3 DNA: TGTGCCAGCAGCAGTAGGAGTGCAGGGCGGCGGGAGACCCAGTACTTC
clone size: -; V gene: TRBV27; J gene: TRBJ2-1; D gene: -; CDR3 protein: CASSWDLRDNNEQFF; CDR3 DNA: TGTGCCAGCAGTTGGGACTTGAGAGATAACAATGAGCAGTTCTTC
clone size: few; V gene: TRBV27; J gene: TRBJ2-1; D gene: TRBD2; CDR3 protein: CASRGLAGSDYNEQFF; CDR3 DNA: TGTGCCAGCAGGGGACTAGCGGGTAGCGATTACAATGAGCAGTTCTTC
clone size: few; V gene: TRBV27; J gene: TRBJ2-1; D gene: -; CDR3 protein: CASSLRRGYNEQFF; CDR3 DNA: TGTGCCAGCAGTTTACGGCGGGGCTACAATGAGCAGTTCTTC
clone size: few; V gene: TRBV6-5; J gene: TRBJ1-2; D gene: -; CDR3 protein: CASSYSGGGIPYGYTF; CDR3 DNA: TGTGCCAGCAGTTACTCGGGGGGAGGAATCCCCTATGGCTACACCTTC
clone size: -; V gene: TRBV4-1; J gene: TRBJ1-5; D gene: TRBD1; CDR3 protein: CASSGQNQPQHF; CDR3 DNA: TGCGCCAGCTCGGGACAGAATCAGCCCCAGCATTTT
clone size: -; V gene: TRBV6-2/TRBV6-3; J gene: TRBJ1-5; D gene: -; CDR3 protein: CASSYGRWGGNQPQHF; CDR3 DNA: TGTGCCAGCAGTTACGGTCGGTGGGGGGGCAATCAGCCCCAGCATTTT
clone size: -; V gene: TRBV6-1; J gene: TRBJ1-2; D gene: -; CDR3 protein: CASSEYDSGYGYTF; CDR3 DNA: TGTGCCAGCAGTGAGTACGATTCCGGCTATGGCTACACCTTC
clone size: -; V gene: TRBV7-9; J gene: TRBJ2-3; D gene: -; CDR3 protein: CASSSGYTQYF; CDR3 DNA: TGTGCCAGCAGCTCAGGGTATACGCAGTATTTT
clone size: -; V gene: TRBV5-1; J gene: TRBJ2-7; D gene: TRBD2; CDR3 protein: CASSLGLASEQYF; CDR3 DNA: TGCGCCAGCAGCTTGGGACTAGCGAGTGAGCAGTACTTC
clone size: -; V gene: TRBV6-2/TRBV6-3; J gene: TRBJ2-3; D gene: TRBD2; CDR3 protein: CASSSRTSKFADTQYF; CDR3 DNA: TGTGCCAGCAGTTCCCGGACTAGTAAATTCGCAGATACGCAGTATTTT
clone size: -; V gene: TRBV27; J gene: TRBJ2-7; D gene: -; CDR3 protein: CASSSQPLLYEQYF; CDR3 DNA: TGTGCCAGCAGTTCACAGCCGCTTTTATACGAGCAGTACTTC
clone size: -; V gene: TRBV27; J gene: TRBJ2-7; D gene: -; CDR3 protein: CASSPSQREQYF; CDR3 DNA: TGTGCCAGCAGTCCCTCCCAGCGAGAGCAGTACTTC
clone size: -; V gene: TRBV4-2; J gene: TRBJ2-1; D gene: TRBD2; CDR3 protein: CASSQESRGLANPSEQFF; CDR3 DNA: TGTGCCAGCAGCCAAGAGAGTAGAGGACTAGCCAATCCAAGTGAGCAGTTCTTC
clone size: -; V gene: TRBV2; J gene: TRBJ2-2; D gene: -; CDR3 protein: CASELPDTGELFF; CDR3 DNA: TGTGCCAGCGAGTTACCCGACACCGGGGAGCTGTTTTTT
clone size: -; V gene: TRBV19; J gene: TRBJ1-1; D gene: -; CDR3 protein: CASSTQLPRNTEAFF; CDR3 DNA: TGTGCCAGTAGTACCCAACTCCCGAGGAACACTGAAGCTTTCTTT
clone size: -; V gene: TRBV5-5; J gene: TRBJ2-5; D gene: -; CDR3 protein: CASSLADRRETQYF; CDR3 DNA: TGTGCCAGCAGCTTAGCAGACCGGAGGGAGACCCAGTACTTC
clone size: few; V gene: TRBV18; J gene: TRBJ1-2; D gene: -; CDR3 protein: CASSRDNSLVDGYTF; CDR3 DNA: TGTGCCAGCTCACGGGACAACTCCTTGGTCGATGGCTACACCTTC
clone size: -; V gene: TRBV7-9; J gene: TRBJ2-5; D gene: -; CDR3 protein: CASSIVADQETQYF; CDR3 DNA: TGTGCCAGCAGCATAGTGGCGGATCAAGAGACCCAGTACTTC
clone size: -; V gene: TRBV4-3; J gene: TRBJ1-4; D gene: -; CDR3 protein: CASSQARVTNEKLFF; CDR3 DNA: TGCGCCAGCAGCCAAGCCAGGGTAACTAATGAAAAACTGTTTTTT
clone size: -; V gene: TRBV3-1/TRBV3-2; J gene: TRBJ1-4; D gene: TRBD1; CDR3 protein: CARQGAANEKLFF; CDR3 DNA: TGTGCCCGCCAGGGGGCAGCTAATGAAAAACTGTTTTTT
clone size: -; V gene: TRBV7-8; J gene: TRBJ1-5; D gene: -; CDR3 protein: CASSTRDNQPQHF; CDR3 DNA: TGTGCCAGCAGCACCAGGGATAATCAGCCCCAGCATTTT